Each of the 27 T cell receptor beta chains below was sequenced from the same sample in a study of T cells in Graves' hyperthyroidism and ophthalmopathy. Amplification yielded TCR beta CDR3 regions, with RNA transcripts as the source. The study used the HTBI primer set for a first-round RT-PCR of the TCR CDR3. TCRdb passed the multiplex PCR reads through MiXCR, listing each CDR3 protein once. The repertoire holds roughly 720,000 distinct CDR3 sequences, 15% to 20% seen once, with around 16% in the top ten. Sequenced sample: blood. All receptors come from a middle-aged man with Graves' hyperthyroidism.

In this sample, this clonotype turned up a few times. This rearrangement joins TRBV13 to TRBJ2-3; 7 bases line up with TRBD2. The germline V gene has CDR1 PRHDT and CDR2 FYEKMQ (reference sequence). CDR3 size: 15 residues. Trimming removed 6 bases from V and 0 bases from J; junction bases left unmatched: 6. The CDR3 here is CASRLLAQSTDTQYF. CDR3 nucleotides: TGTGCCAGCAGGTTACTAGCGCAGAGCACAGATACGCAGTATTTT.

This clonotype was counted between two and nine times. V gene TRBV6-2 or TRBV6-3 combines with J gene TRBJ2-1; D call uncertain. V was pared by 3 bases and J by 5 bases, with 2 bases between. Germline V gene sequence: CDR1 MNHEY, CDR2 SVGEGT. The CDR3 totals 11 residues. The CDR3 protein is CASSYNNEQFF. The CDR3 bases are TGTGCCAGCAGTTATAACAATGAGCAGTTCTTC.

This clonotype was counted a few times. The chain combines TRBV2 with TRBJ1-2, with D unresolved. Trimming took 6 bases from V and 0 from J, leaving 14 bases between them. The CDR3 is 15 amino acids. CDR1 SNHLY and CDR2 FYNNEI come from the germline V gene. CDR3 sequence: CASSLPRETNYGYTF. Here the CDR3 DNA reads TGTGCCAGCAGCTTACCACGGGAGACTAACTATGGCTACACCTTC.

For this clonotype: This may stem from a read error, because a much larger clone lies one nucleotide away. The chain uses TRBV7-9 and TRBJ2-7, with D perhaps matching TRBD1 (6 bases). The CDR3 has 14 amino acids. Trimming stripped 4 bases from V and 2 bases from J, with 12 bases between. Germline CDR1 and CDR2: SEHNR and FQNEAQ (reference sequence). The DNA for the CDR3 is TGTGCCAGCAGCTCGAGGGCAGGGGCCTACGAGCAGTACTTC. Amino acids: CASSSRAGAYEQYF.

This clonotype was detected only a few times. The V call is TRBV28, the J call TRBJ2-1, with 10 bases identical to TRBD1. The CDR3 loop spans 15 amino acids. Germline loops: CDR1 MDHEN, CDR2 SYDVKM. The ends lost 6 bases at V and 3 bases at J; junction bases unmatched: 5. The CDR3 loop reads CASSRGDRGYNEQFF. In DNA form, the CDR3 reads TGTGCCAGCAGCCGAGGGGACAGGGGCTACAATGAGCAGTTCTTC.

The sample holds many counts of this clonotype. The rearrangement uses TRBV20-1 and TRBJ1-4, with TRBD1 identical over 7 bases. In germline, CDR1 is DFQATT, CDR2 SNEGSKA (reference sequence). This CDR3 spans 13 amino acids. The ends lost 5 bases at V and 4 bases at J; junction bases unmatched: 4. CDR3 nucleotide sequence: TGCAGTGCTCCTGACAGGGTTAATGAAAAACTGTTTTTT. It is translated as CSAPDRVNEKLFF.

V is TRBV28 and J is TRBJ1-2; D is undetermined. Germline V gene lookup returns CDR1 MDHEN and CDR2 SYDVKM. The CDR3 covers 14 residues. Trimming took 6 bases from V and 1 from J, leaving 12 bases between them. In nucleotides, the CDR3 is TGTGCCAGCAGAGTTATGGACCTTAACTATGGCTACACCTTC. It translates to CASRVMDLNYGYTF.

This clonotype came up many times. J is TRBJ2-7 and V is TRBV27, with 9 bases identical to TRBD1. V shed 6 bases and J 4 bases; nucleotides not matched to a gene: 4. This CDR3 has 13 amino acids. The germline V gene encodes CDR1 MNHEY and CDR2 SMNVEV (reference sequence). CDR3 loop: CASSQGQGYEQYF. The CDR3 coding sequence is TGTGCCAGCAGCCAAGGACAGGGGTACGAGCAGTACTTC.

Ten or more counts support this clonotype. DNA of the CDR3: TGTGCCAGCAGGGTCCAGGGGGCAGACTCACCCCTCCACTTT. This gives the protein CASRVQGADSPLHF. The V call is TRBV6-1, the J call TRBJ1-6; 8 positions match TRBD1. Trimming took 6 bases from V and 10 from J; bases not matched to a gene: 8. Germline V gives CDR1 MNHNS, CDR2 SASEGT. The CDR3 consists of 14 residues.

This clonotype was seen at least ten times. This sequence joins TRBV2 and TRBJ1-3; TRBD1 aligns across 8 bases. CDR1 is SNHLY, CDR2 FYNNEI, per germline. The CDR3 sequence is 15 residues long. V shed 2 bases, J shed 2 bases, and the junction held 2 bases outside the gene matches. The DNA for the CDR3 is TGTGCCAGCAGTGAAAAGACAGGGGCTGGAAACACCATATATTTT. Its translation: CASSEKTGAGNTIYF. The whole variable domain, filled in from reference TRBV2 and TRBJ1-3, reads EPEVTQTPSHQVTQMGQEVILRCVPISNHLYFYWYRQILGQKVEFLVSFYNNEISEKSEIFDDQFSVERPDGSNFTLKIRSTKLEDSAMYFCASSEKTGAGNTIYFGEGSWLTVV.

This clonotype was seen a few times. The J gene is TRBJ2-1, the V gene TRBV7-9; TRBD2 matches at 9 bases. With V trimmed by 1 base and J by 9 bases, 7 bases remained unmatched. The CDR3 totals 15 residues. Germline lookup yields CDR1 SEHNR and CDR2 FQNEAQ (reference sequence). CDR3 sequence (DNA): TGTGCCAGCAGCTTAGTAGGCGGGAGGGCCCTTGAGCAGTTCTTC. Translating it yields CASSLVGGRALEQFF.

V usage is TRBV20-1 and J usage is TRBJ1-5, with D unresolved. This CDR3 contains 15 residues. Germline CDR1 and CDR2: DFQATT and SNEGSKA (reference sequence). Trimming stripped 4 bases from V and 0 bases from J, with 13 bases between. The CDR3 protein is CSAMNQEDSNQPQHF. CDR3 coding DNA: TGCAGTGCTATGAATCAGGAGGATAGCAATCAGCCCCAGCATTTT.

This clonotype was picked up a small number of times. The rearrangement uses TRBV4-1 and TRBJ2-3; a possible D gene is TRBD2 (6 bases). Trimming removed 6 bases at V and 4 bases at J, with 11 bases between. The CDR3 is 13 residues long. From germline, CDR1 is MGHRA and CDR2 YSYEKL. Here the CDR3 reads CASSTEGPDTQYF. CDR3 DNA: TGCGCCAGCAGTACGGAGGGACCAGATACGCAGTATTTT.

This clonotype was recorded many times. V usage is TRBV30 and J usage is TRBJ2-7; the match to TRBD1 covers 10 bases. The CDR3 consists of 14 residues. Trimming cost V 7 bases and J 3 bases; bases outside gene matches: 9. CDR1 is GTSNPN, CDR2 SVGIG, per germline (reference sequence). Here the CDR3 DNA reads TGTGCCTCGACGGGGACAGGGGTCAACTACGAGCAGTACTTC. Translating it yields CASTGTGVNYEQYF.

At least ten counts were recorded for this clonotype. This chain joins TRBV29-1 and TRBJ2-3; 11 nucleotides align to TRBD2. The germline gives CDR1 SQVTM, CDR2 ANQGSEA. With V trimmed by 6 bases and J by 0 bases, 2 bases remained unmatched. The CDR3 runs 14 residues. The CDR3, as DNA: TGCAGCGTCCGGACTAGCGGGAGCACAGATACGCAGTATTTT. Its translation: CSVRTSGSTDTQYF.

V gene TRBV10-3 combines with J gene TRBJ2-1; D tentatively fits TRBD1 or TRBD2 (6 bases each). V dropped 4 bases and J dropped 7 bases, with 14 bases sitting between them. CDR1 and CDR2 from the germline V gene are ENHRY and SYGVKD. This CDR3 has 14 residues. CDR3 region: CAISVKGGGNEQFF. CDR3 DNA sequence: TGTGCCATCAGTGTGAAGGGGGGCGGGAATGAGCAGTTCTTC.

This clonotype was observed many times. The V call is TRBV27, the J call TRBJ2-1; perhaps TRBD1 as D (6 bases). CDR1 MNHEY and CDR2 SMNVEV come from the germline V gene (reference sequence). There are 12 residues in the CDR3. Deletions cut 6 bases from V and 7 bases from J, with 10 bases between. The CDR3 nucleotides read TGTGCCAGCAGCACGAGGGGGAATGAGCAGTTCTTC. This gives the protein CASSTRGNEQFF.

The rearrangement links TRBV5-1 to TRBJ2-7; 9 bases match TRBD2. Per germline, CDR1 SGHRS and CDR2 YFSETQ. The junction had 5 bases not matched to a gene; V was cut back by 0 bases and J by 7 bases. The CDR3 has 14 residues. CDR3 sequence reads: CASSLDLAGKEQYF. The CDR3 nucleotides are TGCGCCAGCAGCTTGGATCTAGCGGGGAAAGAGCAGTACTTC.

The chain joins TRBV6-1 to TRBJ2-7; 9 nucleotides align to TRBD1. The length of the CDR3 is 15 residues. The J segment lost 4 bases and the V segment lost 5 bases, leaving 9 bases of the junction unmatched. Germline lookup yields CDR1 MNHNS and CDR2 SASEGT. CDR3: CASSNRDRDLYEQYF. In DNA form, the CDR3 reads TGTGCCAGCAGTAACCGGGACAGGGACTTATACGAGCAGTACTTC.

The sample holds many counts of this clonotype. V usage is TRBV27 and J usage is TRBJ1-5, with 7 bases aligning to TRBD1. The V gene end was trimmed by 4 bases and the J gene end by 4 bases; junction bases not matched to a gene: 7. The CDR3 is 15 amino acids. The V gene's germline CDR1 is MNHEY and CDR2 SMNVEV (reference sequence). The CDR3: CASSWSGTDNQPQHF. The CDR3 DNA follows: TGTGCCAGCAGTTGGTCCGGGACAGATAATCAGCCCCAGCATTTT.

Points on this clonotype: This CDR3 is missing its conserved last phenylalanine or tryptophan, likely due to a read error. The chain has TRBV7-9 and TRBJ1-1, with 8 positions matching TRBD1. The V and J ends lost 2 bases and 4 bases, in that order; junction bases with no gene match: 6. Looked up from germline, CDR1 is SEHNR and CDR2 is FQNEAQ (reference sequence). This CDR3 contains 15 residues. The CDR3 is CASSLPGQGITEAFL. Here the CDR3 DNA reads TGTGCCAGCAGCTTACCCGGACAGGGTATCACTGAAGCTTTCCTT.

V gene TRBV7-8 combines with J gene TRBJ1-2; 9 nucleotides agree with TRBD1. The CDR3 has 16 residues. CDR1 is SGHVS and CDR2 is FQNEAQ in the germline V gene. With 1 base clipped from V and 4 bases from J, the junction kept 7 bases outside the gene matches. As DNA, the CDR3 is TGTGCCAGCAGCTTAGGGACAGGGGCATATTTCTATGGCTACACCTTC. Its protein is CASSLGTGAYFYGYTF.

J is TRBJ2-1 and V is TRBV19, with 12 positions matching TRBD2. V gave up 5 bases and J gave up 7 bases; unmatched junction bases: 9. CDR1 and CDR2 (germline): LNHDA, SQIVND (reference sequence). The CDR3 has 16 residues. Here the CDR3 DNA reads TGTGCCAGTAGTTGGGCTAGCGGGAGGGCCGCTAATGAGCAGTTCTTC. It codes for CASSWASGRAANEQFF.

The rearrangement joins TRBV28 to TRBJ2-7, with 8 bases fitting TRBD2. There are 15 residues in the CDR3. V lost 5 bases and J lost 3; bases outside the gene matches: 9. Germline-derived CDR1 and CDR2 are MDHEN and SYDVKM. This CDR3 reads CASSNKAGAVYEQYF. The CDR3 DNA sequence: TGTGCCAGCAGTAATAAAGCGGGAGCTGTCTACGAGCAGTACTTC.

This clonotype has a handful of counts. The chain employs TRBV4-2 and TRBJ1-2; D is unclear. The V end was cut by 1 base, the J end by 4 bases, with 10 bases between. This CDR3 has 14 amino acids. Per the germline V gene, CDR1 is LGHNA and CDR2 is YNFKEQ. CDR3 sequence: CASSQGQEFYGYTF. The CDR3 DNA is TGTGCCAGCAGCCAAGGGCAGGAATTCTATGGCTACACCTTC.

A few counts support this clonotype. This may stem from a read error, because a much larger clone lies one nucleotide away. The chain recombines TRBV11-2 with TRBJ2-3, with D possibly matching TRBD1 (6 bases). The CDR3 runs to 15 residues. Germline assignment: CDR1 SGHAT and CDR2 FQNNGV. Here the CDR3 DNA reads TGTGCCAGCAGCTTAGCGGGCAGGGGTCCAGAAACGCAGTATTTT. Translating it yields CASSLAGRGPETQYF.

The chain combines TRBV29-1 with TRBJ1-2, with TRBD1 identical over 8 bases. This CDR3 spans 13 amino acids. Germline V gene sequence: CDR1 SQVTM, CDR2 ANQGSEA. With 7 bases clipped from V and 4 bases from J, the junction kept 8 bases outside the gene matches. The CDR3 loop is CSAARGPGYGYTF. The CDR3 DNA follows: TGCAGCGCCGCCAGGGGGCCCGGCTATGGCTACACCTTC.